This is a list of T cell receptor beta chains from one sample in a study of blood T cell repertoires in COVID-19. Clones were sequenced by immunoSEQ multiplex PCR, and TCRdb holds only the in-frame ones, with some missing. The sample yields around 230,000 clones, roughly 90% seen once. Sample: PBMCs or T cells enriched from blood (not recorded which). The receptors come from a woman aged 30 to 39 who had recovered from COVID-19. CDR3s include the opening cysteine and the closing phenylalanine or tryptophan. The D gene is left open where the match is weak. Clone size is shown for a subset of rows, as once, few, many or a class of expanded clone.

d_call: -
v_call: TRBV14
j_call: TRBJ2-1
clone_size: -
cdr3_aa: CASSQDFSGGVKNEQFF
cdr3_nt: TGTGCCAGCAGCCAAGATTTTTCTGGCGGTGTGAAAAATGAGCAGTTCTTC

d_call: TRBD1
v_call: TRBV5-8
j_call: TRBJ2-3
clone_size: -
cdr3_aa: CASRLRVRGLTDTQYF
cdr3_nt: TGTGCCAGCAGGTTGCGAGTAAGGGGGCTTACAGATACGCAGTATTTT

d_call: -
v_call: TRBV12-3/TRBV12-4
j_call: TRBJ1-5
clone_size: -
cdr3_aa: CASSFQLNQPQHF
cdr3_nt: TGTGCCAGCAGTTTTCAGTTAAATCAGCCCCAGCATTTT

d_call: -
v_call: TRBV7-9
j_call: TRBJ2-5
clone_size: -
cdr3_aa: CASSQQETQYF
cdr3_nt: TGTGCCAGCAGCCAACAAGAGACCCAGTACTTC

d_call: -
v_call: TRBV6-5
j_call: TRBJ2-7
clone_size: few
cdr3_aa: CASSYMGQAYEQYF
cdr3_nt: TGTGCCAGCAGTTATATGGGGCAAGCCTACGAGCAGTACTTC

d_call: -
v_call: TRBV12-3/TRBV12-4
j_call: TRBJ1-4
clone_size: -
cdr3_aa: CASRTQGWEKLFF
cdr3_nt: TGTGCCAGCAGGACACAGGGATGGGAAAAACTGTTTTTT

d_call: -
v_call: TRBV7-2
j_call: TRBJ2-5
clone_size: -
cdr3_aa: CASNRLRQETQYF
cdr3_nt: TGTGCCAGCAACCGTTTGCGGCAAGAGACCCAGTACTTC

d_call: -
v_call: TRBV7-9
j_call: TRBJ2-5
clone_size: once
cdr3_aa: CASSQTSGETQYF
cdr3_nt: TGTGCCAGCAGCCAGACTAGTGGGGAGACCCAGTACTTC

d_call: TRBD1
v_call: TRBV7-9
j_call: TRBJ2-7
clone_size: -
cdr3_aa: CASSFAGQGYEQYF
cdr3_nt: TGTGCCAGCAGCTTTGCGGGACAGGGCTACGAGCAGTACTTC

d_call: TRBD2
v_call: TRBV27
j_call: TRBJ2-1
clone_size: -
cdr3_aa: CASSPAGTSIREQFF
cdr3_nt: TGTGCCAGCAGTCCCGCCGGGACTAGCATCAGGGAGCAGTTCTTC

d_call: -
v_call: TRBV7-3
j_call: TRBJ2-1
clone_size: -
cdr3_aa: CASSLETYNEQFF
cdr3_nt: TGTGCCAGCAGCTTAGAAACATACAATGAGCAGTTCTTC

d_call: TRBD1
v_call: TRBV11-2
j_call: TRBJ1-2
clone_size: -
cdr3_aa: CASSLSWDREHGYTF
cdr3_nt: TGTGCCAGCAGCCTATCATGGGACAGGGAACATGGCTACACCTTC

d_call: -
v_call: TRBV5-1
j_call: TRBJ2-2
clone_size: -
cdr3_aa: CASSFGGSGELFF
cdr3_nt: TGCGCCAGCAGCTTCGGGGGTTCCGGGGAGCTGTTTTTT

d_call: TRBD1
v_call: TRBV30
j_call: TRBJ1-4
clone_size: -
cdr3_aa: CAWSVLDRVETNEKLFF
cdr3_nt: TGTGCCTGGAGTGTACTGGACAGGGTGGAAACTAATGAAAAACTGTTTTTT

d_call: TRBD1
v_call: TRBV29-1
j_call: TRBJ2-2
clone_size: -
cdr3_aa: CSAYEQGAYGELFF
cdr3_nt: TGCAGCGCCTATGAACAGGGGGCATATGGGGAGCTGTTTTTT

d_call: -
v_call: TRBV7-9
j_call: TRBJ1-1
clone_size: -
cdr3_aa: CASSLVGRGDTEAFF
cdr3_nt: TGTGCCAGCAGCTTAGTGGGGCGGGGGGACACTGAAGCTTTCTTT

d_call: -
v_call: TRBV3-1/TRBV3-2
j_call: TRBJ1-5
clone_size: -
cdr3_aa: CASSQDLQGLGVNQPQHF
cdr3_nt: TGTGCCAGCAGCCAAGATCTCCAGGGTTTGGGCGTGAATCAGCCCCAGCATTTT

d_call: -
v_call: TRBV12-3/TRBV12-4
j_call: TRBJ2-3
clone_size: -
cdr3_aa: CASRGGTTDTQYF
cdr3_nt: TGTGCCAGCCGAGGGGGAACCACAGATACGCAGTATTTT

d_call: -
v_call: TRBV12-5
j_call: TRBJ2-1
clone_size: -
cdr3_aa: CVIQPEDYNEQFF
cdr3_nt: TGTGTCATACAACCAGAGGATTACAATGAGCAGTTCTTC

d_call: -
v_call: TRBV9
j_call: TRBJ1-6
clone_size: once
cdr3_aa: CASSLNTAANSPLHF
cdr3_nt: TGTGCCAGCAGCCTAAACACTGCGGCGAATTCACCCCTCCACTTT

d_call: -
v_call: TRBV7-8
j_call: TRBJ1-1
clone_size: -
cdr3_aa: CASSSTGLSSTEAFF
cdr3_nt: TGTGCCAGCAGCTCTACAGGGTTATCGAGCACTGAAGCTTTCTTT

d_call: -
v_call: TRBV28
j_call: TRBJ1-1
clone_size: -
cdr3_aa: CASSPRGRTEAFF
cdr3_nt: TGTGCCAGCAGTCCCAGGGGTAGGACTGAAGCTTTCTTT

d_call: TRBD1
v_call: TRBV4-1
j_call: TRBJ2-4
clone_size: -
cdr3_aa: CASSQVAGGSKNIQYF
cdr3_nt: TGCGCCAGCAGCCAAGTGGCAGGGGGATCCAAAAACATTCAGTACTTC

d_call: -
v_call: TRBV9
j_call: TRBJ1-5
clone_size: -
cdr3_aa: CASSVGTANQPQHF
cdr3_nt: TGTGCCAGCAGCGTAGGGACAGCGAATCAGCCCCAGCATTTT

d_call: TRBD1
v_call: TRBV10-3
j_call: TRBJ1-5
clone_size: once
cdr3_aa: CAISEDTGGGSQPQHF
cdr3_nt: TGTGCCATCAGTGAGGACACAGGGGGTGGTAGTCAGCCCCAGCATTTT